These 16 T cell receptor beta chains came from one sample sequenced in a study of blood T cell repertoires in COVID-19. The protocol was immunoSEQ multiplex PCR, while the TCRdb copy is restricted to in-frame clones and leaves out a portion. The sample holds approximately 160,000 clones; around 81% are singletons and the top ten take about 10%. The sequencing input was peripheral blood. These receptors came from a man aged 55 to 70 with active or convalescent COVID-19.

This clone was seen only once. The chain carries TRBV3-1 (or the pseudogene TRBV3-2) and TRBJ2-7; D is unclear. This CDR3 has 12 residues. Germline CDR1 is LGHDT and CDR2 is YNNKEL (reference sequence). V gave up 1 base and J gave up 4 bases, with 5 bases separating them. DNA of the CDR3: TGTGCCAGCAGCCAAGCGAGATACGAGCAGTACTTC. Its protein is CASSQARYEQYF.

This sequence joins TRBV27 and TRBJ2-1, with D tentatively TRBD2 (5 bases). CDR1 and CDR2 from the germline V gene are MNHEY and SMNVEV (reference sequence). This CDR3 has 16 residues. Trimming stripped 11 bases from V and 2 bases from J, with 22 bases between. The CDR3 nucleotides are TGTGCCCGCATGGTTGGCGGGCCCTCCGCCTACAATGAGCAGTTCTTC. It specifies CARMVGGPSAYNEQFF.

This chain links TRBV18 with TRBJ2-5; TRBD2 might be the D (5 bases). V lost 3 bases to trimming and J lost 2 bases, with 7 bases between them. Per the germline V gene, CDR1 is KGHSH and CDR2 is LQKENI. The CDR3 totals 13 residues. The CDR3 here is CASSPGVQETQYF. Here the CDR3 DNA reads TGTGCCAGCTCACCCGGGGTACAAGAGACCCAGTACTTC.

The chain is built from TRBV7-2 and TRBJ1-5; a weak D match, TRBD1 (5 bases). The CDR3 loop spans 17 amino acids. V shed 2 bases and J shed 2 bases, with 16 bases lying between them. In germline, CDR1 is SGHTA, CDR2 FQGNSA. CDR3 bases: TGTGCCAGCAGCTTAAATTTCCGGGTCAGGGGCAATCAGCCCCAGCATTTT. Translated, it gives CASSLNFRVRGNQPQHF.

This sequence joins TRBV5-6 and TRBJ1-1; D might be TRBD1 (5 bases). The ends were cut back, 3 bases at V and 4 bases at J, with 13 bases in the middle. The germline CDR1 and CDR2 sequences are SGHDT and YYEEEE. The CDR3 is 14 amino acids. This chain's CDR3 is CASSWGDLGTEAFF. Written as DNA, the CDR3 is TGTGCCAGCAGCTGGGGGGATCTCGGCACTGAAGCTTTCTTT.

This sequence joins TRBV6-5 and TRBJ2-5; no reliable D call. This CDR3 spans 14 amino acids. V dropped 6 bases and J dropped 1 base, with 12 bases sitting between them. Germline CDR1 reads MNHEY; CDR2 reads SVGAGI. The CDR3 protein is CASRIARVQETQYF. CDR3 nucleotide sequence: TGTGCCAGCAGAATTGCCCGGGTCCAAGAGACCCAGTACTTC.

This sequence joins TRBV11-2 and TRBJ2-2, with a tentative D call TRBD2 (6 bases). CDR3 size: 14 residues. V shed 5 bases and J shed 7 bases, with 14 bases lying between them. Per germline, CDR1 SGHAT and CDR2 FQNNGV. For the CDR3, the DNA is TGTGCCAGCAGCCCGTCCCCCGGGGGCGGGGAGCTGTTTTTT. Amino acid sequence: CASSPSPGGGELFF.

This clone appeared a single time. The rearrangement joins TRBV10-3 to TRBJ1-6, with 11 bases aligning to TRBD1. With 8 bases clipped from V and 7 bases from J, the junction kept 1 base outside the gene matches. The CDR3 consists of 13 residues. Per germline, CDR1 ENHRY and CDR2 SYGVKD. CDR3 nucleotide sequence: TGTGCCATCCGGACAGGGGGCAATTCACCCCTCCACTTT. It encodes CAIRTGGNSPLHF.

V is TRBV6-5 and J is TRBJ1-2; D possibly corresponds to TRBD1 (6 bases). CDR1 is MNHEY and CDR2 is SVGAGI in the germline V gene. The CDR3 spans 13 residues. Trimming took off 6 bases at V and 7 bases at J, with 15 bases between the two ends. The CDR3 loop is CASSPPTRGGYTF. CDR3 sequence (DNA): TGTGCCAGCAGCCCCCCAACCAGGGGTGGCTACACCTTC.

The rearrangement links TRBV10-1 to TRBJ1-2; a weak D match, TRBD1 (5 bases). V lost 0 bases and J lost 8, with 13 bases in between. The germline V gene has CDR1 WNHNN and CDR2 SYGVQD (reference sequence). The CDR3 spans 14 residues. The CDR3 coding sequence is TGCGCCAGCAGTGAGTCCGTCGGGGGAGGCGGCTACACCTTC. This translates into CASSESVGGGGYTF.

This clone turned up a few times. The J gene is TRBJ2-1, the V gene TRBV18; 10 positions match TRBD2. With V trimmed by 5 bases and J by 2 bases, 6 bases remained unmatched. Germline CDR1 KGHSH, CDR2 LQKENI. This CDR3 spans 16 amino acids. Written as DNA, the CDR3 is TGTGCCAGCTCATCGACCGGGACTAGCGCCTACAATGAGCAGTTCTTC. It translates to CASSSTGTSAYNEQFF. Full variable domain (rest looked up from reference TRBV18 and TRBJ2-1): NAGVMQNPRHLVRRRGQEARLRCSPMKGHSHVYWYRQLPEEGLKFMVYLQKENIIDESGMPKERFSAEFPKEGPSILRIQQVVRGDSAAYFCASSSTGTSAYNEQFFGPGTRLTVL.

The gene calls are TRBV3-1 (or the pseudogene TRBV3-2) and TRBJ1-2; possible D gene TRBD1, 5 bases. In germline, CDR1 is LGHDT, CDR2 YNNKEL (reference sequence). The CDR3 is made up of 14 amino acids. V was pared by 1 base and J by 7 bases, with 13 bases between. In DNA, the CDR3 is TGTGCCAGCAGCCAAGGGTCAGGGTCGAGTGGCTACACCTTC. This encodes CASSQGSGSSGYTF.

The V and J genes are TRBV5-1 and TRBJ1-1, with TRBD1 as a possible D gene (6 bases). The CDR3 extends over 14 amino acids. Between the trimmed V and J ends, which lost 2 bases and 0 bases, there was a span of 8 bases. The germline CDR1 and CDR2 sequences are SGHRS and YFSETQ. CDR3 sequence (DNA): TGCGCCAGCAGCTTTAACAGGGTGAACACTGAAGCTTTCTTT. This sequence encodes CASSFNRVNTEAFF.

V gene TRBV6-5 combines with J gene TRBJ2-3, with TRBD1 matching 9 bases. The V gene's germline CDR1 is MNHEY and CDR2 SVGAGI. This CDR3 has 14 amino acids. V was clipped by 7 bases and J by 6 bases; unmatched bases: 8. This CDR3 is CASTWTGESDTQYF. CDR3 in DNA: TGTGCCAGCACTTGGACAGGGGAGTCGGATACGCAGTATTTT.

Only one count was recorded for this clone. The chain joins TRBV7-9 to TRBJ2-1; 7 nucleotides agree with TRBD2. V trimming: 0 bases; J trimming: 3 bases; junction bases outside the gene matches: 2. The CDR3 length is 15 residues. Germline assignment: CDR1 SEHNR and CDR2 FQNEAQ (reference sequence). CDR3 in DNA: TGTGCCAGCAGCTTAGCCCCTAGCGGCTACAATGAGCAGTTCTTC. Translation gives CASSLAPSGYNEQFF.

The J gene is TRBJ2-5, the V gene TRBV19; the D gene is possibly TRBD2 (6 bases). V was cut by 3 bases and J by 5 bases, with 13 bases left in between. The CDR3 length is 14 residues. Germline V gene data show CDR1 as LNHDA and CDR2 as SQIVND (reference sequence). The CDR3 is CASSIGGAGETQYF. In DNA form, the CDR3 reads TGTGCCAGTAGTATCGGGGGAGCTGGGGAGACCCAGTACTTC.